This TCR beta chain was captured in a study of T cell responses to AZD1222 COVID-19 vaccine. The CDR3 totals 14 residues. V dropped 0 bases and J dropped 6 bases, with 12 bases sitting between them. Germline CDR1 SGHRS, CDR2 YFSETQ. Some clones are missing from TCRdb's copy, which holds only in-frame ones; the method was immunoSEQ multiplex PCR. This repertoire shows 150,000 to 200,000 clones, roughly 92% found once; its top ten account for about 10%. This TCR was sampled from an adult in good health. Specimen: peripheral blood, collected on day 0 of AZD1222 vaccination. The gene calls are TRBV5-1 and TRBJ1-2; D unresolved. In DNA, the CDR3 is TGCGCCAGCAGCTTGGCCGCGTCAGAGGATGGCTACACCTTC. Its protein product is CASSLAASEDGYTF. The variable domain in full, completed from reference TRBV5-1 and TRBJ1-2, reads KAGVTQTPRYLIKTRGQQVTLSCSPISGHRSVSWYQQTPGQGLQFLFEYFSETQRNKGNFPGRFSGRQFSNSRSEMNVSTLELGDSALYLCASSLAASEDGYTFGSGTRLTVV.